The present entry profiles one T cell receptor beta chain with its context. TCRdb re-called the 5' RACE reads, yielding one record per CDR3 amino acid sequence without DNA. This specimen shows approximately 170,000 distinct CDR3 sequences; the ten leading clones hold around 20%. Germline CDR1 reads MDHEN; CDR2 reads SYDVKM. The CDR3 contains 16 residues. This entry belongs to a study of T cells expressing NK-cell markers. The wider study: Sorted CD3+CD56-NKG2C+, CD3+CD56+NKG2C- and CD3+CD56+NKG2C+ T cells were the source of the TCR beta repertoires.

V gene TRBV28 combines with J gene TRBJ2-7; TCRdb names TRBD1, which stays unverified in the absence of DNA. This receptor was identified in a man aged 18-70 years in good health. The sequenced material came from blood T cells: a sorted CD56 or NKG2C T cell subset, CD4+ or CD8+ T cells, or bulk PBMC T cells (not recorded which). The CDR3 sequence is CASSNYPGQGAPEQYF.